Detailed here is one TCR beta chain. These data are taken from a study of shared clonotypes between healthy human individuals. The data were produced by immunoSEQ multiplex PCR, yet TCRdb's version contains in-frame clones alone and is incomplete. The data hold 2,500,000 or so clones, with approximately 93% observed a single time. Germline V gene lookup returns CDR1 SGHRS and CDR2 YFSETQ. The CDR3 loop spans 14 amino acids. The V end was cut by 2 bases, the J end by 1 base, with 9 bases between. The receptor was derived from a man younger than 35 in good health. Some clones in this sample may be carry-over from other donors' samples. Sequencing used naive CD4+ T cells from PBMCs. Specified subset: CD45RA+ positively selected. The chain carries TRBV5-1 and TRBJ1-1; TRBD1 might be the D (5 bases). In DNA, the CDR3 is TGCGCCAGCAGCTTCAAGGGGTCGAACACTGAAGCTTTCTTT. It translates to CASSFKGSNTEAFF.